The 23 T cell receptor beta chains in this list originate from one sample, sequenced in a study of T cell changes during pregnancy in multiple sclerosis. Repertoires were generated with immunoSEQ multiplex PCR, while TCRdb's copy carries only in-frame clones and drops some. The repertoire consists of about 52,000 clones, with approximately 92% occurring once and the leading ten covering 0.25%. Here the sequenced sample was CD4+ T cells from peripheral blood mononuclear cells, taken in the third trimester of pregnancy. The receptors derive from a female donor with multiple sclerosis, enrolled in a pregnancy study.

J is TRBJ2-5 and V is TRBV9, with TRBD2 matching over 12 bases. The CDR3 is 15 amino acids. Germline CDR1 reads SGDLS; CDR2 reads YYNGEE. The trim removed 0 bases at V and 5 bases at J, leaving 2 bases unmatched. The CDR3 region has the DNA TGTGCCAGCAGCGTAGGCACTAGCGGGGGGGAGACCCAGTACTTC. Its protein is CASSVGTSGGETQYF.

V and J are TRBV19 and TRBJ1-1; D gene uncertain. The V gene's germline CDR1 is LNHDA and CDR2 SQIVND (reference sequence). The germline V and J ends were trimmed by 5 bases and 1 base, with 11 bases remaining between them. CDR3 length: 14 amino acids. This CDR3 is CASSLGRWNTEAFF. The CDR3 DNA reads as TGTGCCAGTAGTCTTGGGCGCTGGAACACTGAAGCTTTCTTT.

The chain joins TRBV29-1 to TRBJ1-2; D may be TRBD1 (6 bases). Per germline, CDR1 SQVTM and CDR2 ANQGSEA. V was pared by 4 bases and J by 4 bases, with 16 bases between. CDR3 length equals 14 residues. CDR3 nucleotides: TGCAGCGTTGTTTTGTTTGGACAGCTCTATGGCTACACCTTC. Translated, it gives CSVVLFGQLYGYTF.

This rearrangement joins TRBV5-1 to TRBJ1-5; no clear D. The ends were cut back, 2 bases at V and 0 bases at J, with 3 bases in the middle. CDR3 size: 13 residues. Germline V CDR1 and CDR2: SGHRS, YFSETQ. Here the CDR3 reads CASSFSSNQPQHF. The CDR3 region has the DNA TGCGCCAGCAGCTTCAGTAGCAATCAGCCCCAGCATTTT.

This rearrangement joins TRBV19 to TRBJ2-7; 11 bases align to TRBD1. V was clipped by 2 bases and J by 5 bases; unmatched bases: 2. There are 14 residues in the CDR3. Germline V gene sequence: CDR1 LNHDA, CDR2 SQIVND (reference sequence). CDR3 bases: TGTGCCAGTAGTATAAGGGGACAGGGGGACGAGCAGTACTTC. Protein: CASSIRGQGDEQYF.

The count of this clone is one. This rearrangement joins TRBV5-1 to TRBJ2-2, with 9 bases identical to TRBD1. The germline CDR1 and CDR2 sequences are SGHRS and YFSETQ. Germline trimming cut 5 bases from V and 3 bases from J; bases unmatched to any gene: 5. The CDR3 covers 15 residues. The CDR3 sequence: CASRGTGRDTGELFF. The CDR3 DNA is TGCGCCAGCAGGGGGACAGGGCGGGACACCGGGGAGCTGTTTTTT.

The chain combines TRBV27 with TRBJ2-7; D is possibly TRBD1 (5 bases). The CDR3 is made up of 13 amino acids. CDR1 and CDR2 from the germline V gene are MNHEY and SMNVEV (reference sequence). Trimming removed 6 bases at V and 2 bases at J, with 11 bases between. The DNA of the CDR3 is TGTGCCAGCAGAACGACAGACACCTACGAGCAGTACTTC. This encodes CASRTTDTYEQYF.

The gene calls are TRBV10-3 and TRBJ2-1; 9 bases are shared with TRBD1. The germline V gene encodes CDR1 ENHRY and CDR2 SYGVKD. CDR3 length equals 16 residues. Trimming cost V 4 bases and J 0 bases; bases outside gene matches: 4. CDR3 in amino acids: CAISGDRESSYNEQFF. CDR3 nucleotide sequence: TGTGCCATCAGTGGGGACAGGGAGAGCTCCTACAATGAGCAGTTCTTC.

DNA of the CDR3: TGTGCCAGCAGCTTAGAAGAGGGGGTGACCTACGAGCAGTACTTC. It translates to CASSLEEGVTYEQYF. V is TRBV7-6 and J is TRBJ2-7, with D tentatively TRBD1 (6 bases). The CDR3 sequence is 15 residues long. The germline gives CDR1 SGHVS, CDR2 FNYEAQ. V lost 1 base to trimming and J lost 2 bases, with 12 bases between them.

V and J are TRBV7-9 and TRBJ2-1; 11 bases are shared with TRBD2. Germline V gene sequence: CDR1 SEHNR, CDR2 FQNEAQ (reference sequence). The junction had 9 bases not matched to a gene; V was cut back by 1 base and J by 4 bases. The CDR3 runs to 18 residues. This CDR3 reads CASSLVLSTSGVYNEQFF. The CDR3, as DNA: TGTGCCAGCAGCTTAGTGCTCTCGACTAGCGGGGTTTACAATGAGCAGTTCTTC.

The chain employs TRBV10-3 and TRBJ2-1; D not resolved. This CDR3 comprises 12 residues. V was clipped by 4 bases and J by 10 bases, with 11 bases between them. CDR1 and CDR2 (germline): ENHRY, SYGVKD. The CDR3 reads CAISVLAREQFF. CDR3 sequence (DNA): TGTGCCATCAGTGTACTTGCCAGGGAGCAGTTCTTC.

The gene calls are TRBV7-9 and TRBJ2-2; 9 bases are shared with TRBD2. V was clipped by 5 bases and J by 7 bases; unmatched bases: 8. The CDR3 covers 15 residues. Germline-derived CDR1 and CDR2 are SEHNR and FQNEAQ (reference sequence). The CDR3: CASSPGLAAVGELFF. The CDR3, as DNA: TGTGCCAGCAGCCCGGGACTAGCCGCGGTCGGGGAGCTGTTTTTT.

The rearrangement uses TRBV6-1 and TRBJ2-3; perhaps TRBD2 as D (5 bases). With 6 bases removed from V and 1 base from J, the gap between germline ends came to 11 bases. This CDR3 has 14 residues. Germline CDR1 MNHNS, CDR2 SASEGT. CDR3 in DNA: TGTGCCAGCAGCGGTCGGCGGGGCACAGATACGCAGTATTTT. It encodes CASSGRRGTDTQYF.

The CDR3 nucleotides are TGTGCCAGTAGTATACGGGGGATTGGAAACACCATATATTTT. Translated, it gives CASSIRGIGNTIYF. The chain couples TRBV19 to TRBJ1-3, with a tentative D call TRBD1 (5 bases). CDR1 and CDR2 from the germline V gene are LNHDA and SQIVND (reference sequence). V lost 2 bases and J lost 3, with 8 bases in between. There are 14 residues in the CDR3.

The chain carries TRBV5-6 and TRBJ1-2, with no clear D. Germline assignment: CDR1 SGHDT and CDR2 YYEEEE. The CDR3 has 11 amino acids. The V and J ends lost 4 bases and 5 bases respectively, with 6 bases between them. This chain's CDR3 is CASSRGYGYTF. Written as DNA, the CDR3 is TGTGCCAGCAGCCGGGGATATGGCTACACCTTC.

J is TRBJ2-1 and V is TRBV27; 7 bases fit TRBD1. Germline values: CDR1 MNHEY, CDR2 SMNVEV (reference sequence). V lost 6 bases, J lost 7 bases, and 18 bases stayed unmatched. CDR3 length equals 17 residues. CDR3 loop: CASSLDLTGTAKNEQFF. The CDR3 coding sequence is TGTGCCAGCAGCCTCGATCTGACCGGGACAGCAAAAAATGAGCAGTTCTTC.

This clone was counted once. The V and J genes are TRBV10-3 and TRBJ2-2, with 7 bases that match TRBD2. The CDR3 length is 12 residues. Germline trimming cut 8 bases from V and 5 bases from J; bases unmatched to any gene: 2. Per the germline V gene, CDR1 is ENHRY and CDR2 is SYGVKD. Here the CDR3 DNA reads TGTGCCATCGCCGGGGGGACCGGGGAGCTGTTTTTT. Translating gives CAIAGGTGELFF.

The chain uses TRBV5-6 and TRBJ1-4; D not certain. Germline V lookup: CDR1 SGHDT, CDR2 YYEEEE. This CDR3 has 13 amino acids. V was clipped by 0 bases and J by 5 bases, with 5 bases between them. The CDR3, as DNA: TGTGCCAGCAGCTTGGCGGTGAATGAAAAACTGTTTTTT. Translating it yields CASSLAVNEKLFF.

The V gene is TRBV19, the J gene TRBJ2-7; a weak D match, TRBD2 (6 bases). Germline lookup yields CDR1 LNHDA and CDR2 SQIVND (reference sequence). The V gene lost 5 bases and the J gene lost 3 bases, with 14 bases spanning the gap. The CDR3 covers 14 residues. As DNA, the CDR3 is TGTGCCAGTAGTGAACTAGCTGGGGACTACGAGCAGTACTTC. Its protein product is CASSELAGDYEQYF.

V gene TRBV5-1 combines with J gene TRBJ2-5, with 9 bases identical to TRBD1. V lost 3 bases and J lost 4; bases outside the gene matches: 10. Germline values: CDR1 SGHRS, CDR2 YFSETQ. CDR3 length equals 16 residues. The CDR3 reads CASSYATGTGLETQYF. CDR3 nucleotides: TGCGCCAGCAGCTATGCGACCGGGACAGGGTTAGAGACCCAGTACTTC.

As DNA, the CDR3 is TGCGCCAGCAGCGAGTGGACTAGCGGGAGGGCAATAATAGATACGCAGTATTTT. As protein: CASSEWTSGRAIIDTQYF. This chain links TRBV5-1 with TRBJ2-3; 15 bases align to TRBD2. J gave up 5 bases and V 4 bases, and 11 bases lay outside the gene matches. The germline V gene has CDR1 SGHRS and CDR2 YFSETQ. This CDR3 region has 18 residues.

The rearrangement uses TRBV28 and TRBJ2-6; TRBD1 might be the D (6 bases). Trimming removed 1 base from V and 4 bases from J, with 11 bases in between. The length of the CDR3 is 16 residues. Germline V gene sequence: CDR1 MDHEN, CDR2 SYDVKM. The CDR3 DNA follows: TGTGCCAGCAGTTTATATGGGGGCTCCGGGGCCAACGTCCTGACTTTC. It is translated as CASSLYGGSGANVLTF.

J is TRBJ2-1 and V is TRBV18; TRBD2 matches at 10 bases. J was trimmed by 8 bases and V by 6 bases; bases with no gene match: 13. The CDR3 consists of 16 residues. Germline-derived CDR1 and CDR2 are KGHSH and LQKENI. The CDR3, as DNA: TGTGCCAGCTCCCCCTTTGCGCGGCTAGCGGGGGATGAGCAGTTCTTC. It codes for CASSPFARLAGDEQFF.